This record looks at one T cell receptor beta chain sequence and its context. Its antigen remains unidentified. TCRdb re-analysed the reads in MiXCR, keeping a single row per CDR3 protein. Altogether 360,000 or so distinct CDR3 sequences are present, about a third being singletons, with the ten largest covering approximately 13%. The sample originates from a study of T cell repertoires in cytomegalovirus infection. The wider study: Alongside well-studied HLA-B-restricted CMV epitopes, recently identified HLA-C-restricted CMV epitopes were also used.

Study-wide results and limits: The ex vivo response showed dominance by HLA-C-restricted CMV-specific TCR beta clonotypes.

The V segment lost 3 bases and the J segment 7 bases; nucleotides outside the gene matches: 3. Germline-derived CDR1 and CDR2 are SGHAT and FQNNGV. The CDR3 runs to 16 residues. The clonotype was recovered from a human donor in good health (CMV status not recorded). Some clones in this sample may be carry-over from other donors' samples. The sample in question was cultured PBMCs, obtained from culture after CMV antigen stimulation. The chain employs TRBV11-2 and TRBJ2-1, with 16 positions matching TRBD2. The CDR3 DNA reads TGTGCCAGCAGCTTGGGACTAGCGGGAGGGAAGAATGAGCAGTTCTTC. Its translation is CASSLGLAGGKNEQFF.